Detailed here is one TCR beta chain. Its matching antigen is unknown. Trimming cost V 6 bases and J 5 bases, with 7 bases left between them. Germline CDR1 is LNHNV and CDR2 is YYDKDF (reference sequence). This CDR3 is 11 amino acids long. The entry originates in a study of cytotoxic CD8 clonotypes in ibrutinib-treated CLL. Study in general: Results showed approximately 25 partial and 2 complete responses; following median approximately 73 months, 14 remained remitted, approximately 12 advanced.

General study findings and limits: Before falling back toward baseline at progression, clonality had risen at the time of ibrutinib response.

Frozen PBMC stocks contributed about 1.8 micrograms of genomic DNA to the TCR beta libraries. Sequencing was performed with immunoSEQ multiplex PCR; in TCRdb, only in-frame clones are kept and a portion is missing. This repertoire shows about 72,000 clones, 80% found once; its top ten account for roughly 8%. The sequencing here drew on PBMCs, taken at disease progression, from a patient treated with ibrutinib. V gene TRBV15 combines with J gene TRBJ1-1; D gene unclear. The TCR sequence derives from a human donor with chronic lymphocytic leukemia. CDR3 coding DNA: TGTGCCACCAGTTTGAGGACTGAAGCTTTCTTT. Translating gives CATSLRTEAFF.